The T cell receptor beta chain described here comes from a study of lymphopenia after photon versus proton radiotherapy (dated by TCRdb to the late 2010s). Regarding the complete study: The immunological effects of photon versus proton radiation therapy were compared in patients with gastrointestinal tumors who developed high-grade lymphopenia. The cohort comprised about 22 patients with gastrointestinal tumors who received either photon or proton therapy and then developed lymphopenia. The study was designed to characterize how the impact on the immune system differs between the two radiation modalities.

Libraries were built with the immunoSEQ multiplex PCR assay. T cell repertoires were profiled by deep sequencing of rearranged TCR beta loci, alongside multiparametric flow cytometry. TCRdb's version of the immuneACCESS table is confined to in-frame rearrangements and falls short of the full clone set. An unresolved V gene accounts for under half of the shortfall where checked; the remainder is of unknown origin. The sample table lists under 75,000 clones, approximately 90% of them with a count of one. The top ten clonotypes cover 2.2% of the sample. A remark on this clone: There is no known antigen for this receptor. Qualities for individual bases were not recorded, and no much larger clone is one base off.

Trimming removed 4 bases from V and 2 bases from J, leaving 15 bases between the germline ends. Sequences MNHNS (CDR1) and SASEGT (CDR2) are obtained from the germline V gene. Taken from cysteine to phenylalanine, the CDR3 has 16 residues. Only the CDR3 portion is preserved as DNA: 48 bases, with reading frame beginning at the first base. Points the paper makes about the study in general: During treatment, patients who received proton therapy stayed relatively stable, whereas patients who received photon therapy lost naive T cells and TCR diversity and gained effector/memory populations. After the lymphocyte count nadir, repertoires from photon-treated patients showed oligoclonal expansion, particularly of CD8+ Temra cells, and this expansion drove the decline in diversity. Across the cohort, a larger post-nadir drop in TCR diversity was inversely correlated with overall survival time among patients who died. The survival association was assessed only in patients who died, and the authors presented better survival with proton therapy as a possibility rather than a demonstrated result.

Sample: peripheral blood, taken from a patient treated with photon-based radiotherapy. The receptor was derived from a woman aged 40 to 55 with cholangiocarcinoma. Rearrangement joined TRBV6-1 to TRBJ1-5; possibly the D gene is TRBD1, per 5 matching bases. The DNA sequence is as follows: TGTGCCAGCAGTGGTGGGACGGATTGGGGCAATCAGCCCCAGCATTTT. This translates into CASSGGTDWGNQPQHF.